These 27 T cell receptor beta chains share one sample of origin, sequenced in a study of T cells in Graves' hyperthyroidism and ophthalmopathy. It was RNA transcripts that yielded the amplified TCR beta CDR3 regions. RT-PCR in the first round (using the HTBI primer set) targeted the TCR CDR3. TCRdb re-called the multiplex PCR reads through MiXCR, storing one row per CDR3 protein. The sample has more than 550,000 distinct CDR3 sequences; approximately 42% are singletons. The material sequenced was peripheral blood or thyroid tissue (not recorded which). These receptors originate from an adult man with Graves' disease, either hyperthyroidism or ophthalmopathy (not recorded which).

A few counts support this clonotype. The chain couples TRBV7-9 to TRBJ2-7; no clear D gene. The length of the CDR3 is 12 residues. The V gene's germline CDR1 is SEHNR and CDR2 FQNEAQ (reference sequence). Trimming took off 3 bases at V and 3 bases at J, with 6 bases between the two ends. This CDR3 reads CASSFMDYEQYF. The CDR3 coding sequence is TGTGCCAGCAGCTTTATGGACTACGAGCAGTACTTC.

The chain combines TRBV6-4 with TRBJ1-4; D ambiguous. Germline lookup yields CDR1 MRHNA and CDR2 SNTAGT. The germline V and J ends were trimmed by 2 bases and 5 bases, with 9 bases remaining between them. This CDR3 has 14 amino acids. CDR3 region: CASSDPSGNEKLFF. CDR3 coding DNA: TGTGCCAGCAGTGACCCCAGCGGGAATGAAAAACTGTTTTTT.

The chain couples TRBV19 to TRBJ1-2; TRBD1 matches 10 bases. The CDR3 contains 16 residues. Trimming removed 5 bases from V and 5 bases from J; junction bases left unmatched: 11. Germline values: CDR1 LNHDA, CDR2 SQIVND (reference sequence). CDR3 region: CASSHDRGQVRYGYTF. For the CDR3, the DNA is TGTGCCAGTAGTCACGACAGGGGGCAGGTTCGTTATGGCTACACCTTC.

J is TRBJ1-1 and V is TRBV20-1, with TRBD1 identical over 8 bases. Germline V gene lookup returns CDR1 DFQATT and CDR2 SNEGSKA (reference sequence). V dropped 4 bases and J dropped 4; count of bases not matched to a gene: 2. The CDR3 runs to 12 residues. DNA for the CDR3: TGCAGTGCTACTCAGGGGGCCACTGAAGCTTTCTTT. It codes for CSATQGATEAFF.

The chain links TRBV14 to TRBJ2-5, with 8 bases identical to TRBD1. V was pared by 5 bases and J by 4 bases, with 9 bases of the junction left unmatched. The germline V gene has CDR1 SGHDN and CDR2 FVKESK. The CDR3 sequence is 15 residues long. CDR3 DNA: TGTGCCAGCAGCGAGGGACAGGCGGCGAGAGAGACCCAGTACTTC. It specifies CASSEGQAARETQYF.

This clonotype was counted ten times or more. The V gene is TRBV7-9, the J gene TRBJ1-2; D is undetermined. CDR1 and CDR2 (germline): SEHNR, FQNEAQ (reference sequence). CDR3 length: 14 amino acids. Trimming removed 1 base at V and 5 bases at J, with 11 bases between. This CDR3 is CASSLDYREYGYTF. For the CDR3, the DNA is TGTGCCAGCAGCTTAGATTACAGAGAGTATGGCTACACCTTC.

This clonotype was recorded once. This could be a read error, since a much larger clone is one nucleotide away. This chain links TRBV2 with TRBJ1-2; no definite D call. V shed 4 bases and J shed 3 bases, with 9 bases lying between them. From germline, CDR1 is SNHLY and CDR2 FYNNEI. The CDR3 loop spans 13 amino acids. The CDR3 protein is CASSVITHYGYTF. The CDR3 DNA sequence: TGTGCCAGCAGTGTCATCACACACTATGGCTACACCTTC.

This clonotype was seen a few times. V is TRBV2 and J is TRBJ1-2; D not certain. Germline V CDR1 and CDR2: SNHLY, FYNNEI. Trimming removed 0 bases at V and 8 bases at J, with 13 bases between. CDR3 length: 14 residues. The CDR3 DNA reads as TGTGCCAGCAGTGAAGCGCTTCGCGGAGGAGGCTACACCTTC. Protein sequence: CASSEALRGGGYTF.

This clonotype has at least ten counts. A read error may produce the germline difference seen at one junction end. This chain connects TRBV7-6 to TRBJ1-4; TRBD1 agrees at 7 bases. CDR3 length: 14 amino acids. Germline-derived CDR1 and CDR2 are SGHVS and FNYEAQ. The CDR3 region is CASSLDRRNEKLFF. CDR3 coding DNA: TGCGCCAGCAGCTTGGACAGGAGAAATGAAAAACTGTTTTTT. Combining the CDR3 with reference TRBV7-6 and TRBJ1-4 gives the whole variable domain GAGVSQSPRYKVTKRGQDVALRCDPISGHVSLYWYRQALGQGPEFLTYFNYEAQQDKSGLPNDRFSAERPEGSISTLTIQRTEQRDSAMYRCASSLDRRNEKLFFGSGTQLSVL.

The chain couples TRBV7-2 to TRBJ1-1; D gene ambiguous. This CDR3 has 20 residues. V was pared by 1 base and J by 1 base, with 25 bases between. Germline V CDR1 and CDR2: SGHTA, FQGNSA. CDR3 loop: CASSLGLWLGYAPENTEAFF. CDR3 bases: TGTGCCAGCAGCTTAGGTCTTTGGTTGGGATACGCGCCCGAGAACACTGAAGCTTTCTTT.

The V and J genes are TRBV7-2 and TRBJ2-2; the match to TRBD2 covers 13 bases. This CDR3 is built from 17 residues. Germline CDR1 reads SGHTA; CDR2 reads FQGNSA. Unmatched junction bases numbered 9, after V lost 5 bases and J lost 6 bases. As DNA, the CDR3 is TGTGCCAGCAGCCTAGGACTAGCGGGAGCCGCGGCCGGGGAGCTGTTTTTT. This codes for CASSLGLAGAAAGELFF.

This clonotype has ten or more counts. The chain joins TRBV7-9 to TRBJ2-5; 9 bases align to TRBD1. The V gene end was trimmed by 5 bases and the J gene end by 5 bases; junction bases not matched to a gene: 6. CDR1 is SEHNR, CDR2 FQNEAQ, per germline (reference sequence). The CDR3 totals 14 residues. The CDR3 loop reads CASSPETGGETQYF. DNA of the CDR3: TGTGCCAGCAGCCCGGAGACAGGGGGTGAGACCCAGTACTTC. The full variable domain, its missing parts supplied by reference TRBV7-9 and TRBJ2-5, is DTGVSQNPRHKITKRGQNVTFRCDPISEHNRLYWYRQTLGQGPEFLTYFQNEAQLEKSRLLSDRFSAERPKGSFSTLEIQRTEQGDSAMYLCASSPETGGETQYFGPGTRLLVL.

The chain recombines TRBV24-1 with TRBJ1-5, with 9 nucleotides matching TRBD1. CDR3 length: 17 residues. V shed 3 bases and J 4 bases; nucleotides not matched to a gene: 9. CDR1 is KGHDR, CDR2 SFDVKD, per germline. The CDR3 loop is CATSDNLGQGSNQPQHF. For the CDR3, the DNA is TGTGCCACCAGTGATAACTTAGGACAGGGGTCTAATCAGCCCCAGCATTTT.

This clonotype has just a few counts. The V call is TRBV5-6, the J call TRBJ1-1; 7 nucleotides match TRBD1. Per the germline V gene, CDR1 is SGHDT and CDR2 is YYEEEE. Germline trimming cut 4 bases from V and 8 bases from J; bases unmatched to any gene: 8. CDR3 length equals 13 residues. The CDR3 region is CASSLPGGLEAFF. The DNA for the CDR3 is TGTGCCAGCAGCCTTCCAGGGGGTCTGGAAGCTTTCTTT. Looking up the rest from reference TRBV5-6 and TRBJ1-1 gives the full variable domain: DAGVTQSPTHLIKTRGQQVTLRCSPKSGHDTVSWYQQALGQGPQFIFQYYEEEERQRGNFPDRFSGHQFPNYSSELNVNALLLGDSALYLCASSLPGGLEAFFGQGTRLTVV.

The CDR3 here is CSAPAGLAGVPETQYF. In nucleotides, the CDR3 is TGCAGTGCTCCGGCCGGGCTAGCGGGAGTTCCGGAGACCCAGTACTTC. The J gene is TRBJ2-5, the V gene TRBV20-1; the match to TRBD2 covers 10 bases. With 5 bases clipped from V and 5 bases from J, the junction kept 14 bases outside the gene matches. The CDR3 extends over 16 amino acids. Germline assignment: CDR1 DFQATT and CDR2 SNEGSKA (reference sequence).

This clonotype was seen a single time. This may be a read error, as it is one base from a much larger clone. J is TRBJ1-1 and V is TRBV29-1; D possibly corresponds to TRBD1 (5 bases). Germline V gives CDR1 SQVTM, CDR2 ANQGSEA. This CDR3 region has 15 residues. V lost 1 base to trimming and J lost 1 base, with 13 bases between them. The CDR3 is CSVEGGIGANTEAFF. The CDR3 nucleotides read TGCAGCGTTGAAGGGGGGATAGGGGCGAACACTGAAGCTTTCTTT.

This clonotype was detected only a few times. This sequence joins TRBV20-1 and TRBJ1-1; the D gene is possibly TRBD1 (5 bases). Germline-derived CDR1 and CDR2 are DFQATT and SNEGSKA (reference sequence). This CDR3 comprises 15 residues. With 0 bases removed from V and 0 bases from J, the gap between germline ends came to 11 bases. The CDR3 DNA reads TGCAGTGCTAGAGATTCCCGACAGTTGAACACTGAAGCTTTCTTT. Translating gives CSARDSRQLNTEAFF.

This clonotype was counted many times. The chain joins TRBV7-9 to TRBJ1-2, with 8 nucleotides matching TRBD1. Germline trimming cut 0 bases from V and 4 bases from J; bases unmatched to any gene: 13. CDR3 length equals 18 residues. Germline V CDR1 and CDR2: SEHNR, FQNEAQ (reference sequence). The CDR3 coding sequence is TGTGCCAGCAGCTTAGCGGCAGGGACAGGACTTAGTGTCTATGGCTACACCTTC. Encoded protein: CASSLAAGTGLSVYGYTF.

The genes are TRBV9 and TRBJ1-2; D is ambiguous. The V end was cut by 3 bases, the J end by 3 bases, with 12 bases between. The length of the CDR3 is 14 residues. Looked up from germline, CDR1 is SGDLS and CDR2 is YYNGEE. The CDR3 reads CASSARVADYGYTF. CDR3 bases: TGTGCCAGCAGCGCAAGGGTCGCCGACTATGGCTACACCTTC.

This clonotype came up many times. This chain connects TRBV2 to TRBJ1-5; D unresolved. Germline V CDR1 and CDR2: SNHLY, FYNNEI. Trimming took 1 base from V and 0 from J, leaving 7 bases between them. The CDR3 spans 15 residues. DNA for the CDR3: TGTGCCAGCAGTGAAGGCGATTATAGCAATCAGCCCCAGCATTTT. Translating it yields CASSEGDYSNQPQHF.

Only one count was recorded for this clonotype. The chain joins TRBV29-1 to TRBJ1-2; TRBD1 agrees at 7 bases. Per germline, CDR1 SQVTM and CDR2 ANQGSEA. The CDR3 has 13 residues. V shed 7 bases and J 3 bases; nucleotides not matched to a gene: 8. This CDR3 is CSANTGVDYGYTF. DNA of the CDR3: TGCAGCGCAAACACAGGGGTGGACTATGGCTACACCTTC.

Only one count was recorded for this clonotype. The chain has TRBV2 and TRBJ1-5; a possible D gene is TRBD1 (6 bases). Germline CDR1 reads SNHLY; CDR2 reads FYNNEI. The length of the CDR3 is 13 residues. V shed 8 bases and J shed 5 bases, with 13 bases lying between them. The CDR3 loop reads CASLAGGDQPQHF. CDR3 in DNA: TGTGCCAGCTTAGCCGGGGGCGATCAGCCCCAGCATTTT.

This clonotype was recorded a few times. The chain recombines TRBV6-6 with TRBJ1-1; D remains ambiguous. This CDR3 has 14 amino acids. V dropped 10 bases and J dropped 4 bases, with 19 bases sitting between them. CDR1 is MNHNY and CDR2 is SVGAGI in the germline V gene (reference sequence). The chain's CDR3 is CATKLKPGATEAFF. The CDR3, as DNA: TGTGCCACCAAATTGAAACCGGGAGCCACTGAAGCTTTCTTT.

On this clonotype: The junction departs from the called germline gene at one end, perhaps through a read error. This CDR3 is CASSLGRQGANVLTF. The CDR3 nucleotides are TGTGCCAGCAGCTTAGGGAGACAGGGGGCGAACGTCCTGACTTTC. The chain carries TRBV13 and TRBJ2-6; TRBD1 matches 10 bases. Germline CDR1 is PRHDT and CDR2 is FYEKMQ (reference sequence). The CDR3 runs to 15 residues. Full variable domain (missing parts from reference TRBV13 and TRBJ2-6): AAGVIQSPRHLIKEKRETATLKCYPIPRHDTVYWYQQGPGQDPQFLISFYEKMQSDKGSIPDRFSAQQFSDYHSELNMSSLELGDSALYFCASSLGRQGANVLTFGAGSRLTVL.

The chain recombines TRBV29-1 with TRBJ2-7; 8 nucleotides agree with TRBD1. CDR1 SQVTM and CDR2 ANQGSEA come from the germline V gene. J was trimmed by 5 bases and V by 3 bases; bases with no gene match: 6. The CDR3 is 13 amino acids. CDR3 loop: CSVEDRESNEQYF. The CDR3, as DNA: TGCAGCGTTGAGGACAGGGAGAGTAACGAGCAGTACTTC.

This clonotype has a handful of counts. The chain combines TRBV2 with TRBJ1-6; a weak D match, TRBD1 (5 bases). CDR3 length: 14 residues. CDR1 is SNHLY and CDR2 is FYNNEI in the germline V gene. The V and J ends lost 10 bases and 14 bases respectively, with 24 bases between them. The CDR3 protein is CATHSGDRPLTLHF. The CDR3 nucleotides read TGTGCCACTCACTCGGGGGACCGCCCGTTGACCCTCCACTTT.

This clonotype came up a few times. A single base separates this from a much larger clone, so it may be a read error. V and J are TRBV29-1 and TRBJ1-2, with D tentatively TRBD1 (5 bases). The CDR3 has 11 residues. CDR1 and CDR2 (germline): SQVTM, ANQGSEA. V dropped 1 base and J dropped 5 bases, with 5 bases sitting between them. The CDR3 here is CSVEGQYGYTF. In DNA form, the CDR3 reads TGCAGCGTTGAAGGACAGTATGGCTACACCTTC.